Presented here are 16 T cell receptor beta chains from one specimen sequenced in a study of blood T cell repertoires in COVID-19. The table came from immunoSEQ multiplex PCR; TCRdb's copy has only in-frame clones and leaves some out. The repertoire holds approximately 210,000 clones, with about 91% as singletons. Material for sequencing was peripheral blood. Receptor source: a woman aged 40 to 50 with acute or convalescent COVID-19.

The chain is built from TRBV4-1 and TRBJ2-1; 10 bases match TRBD1. Per germline, CDR1 MGHRA and CDR2 YSYEKL. The CDR3 is made up of 18 amino acids. The V segment lost 3 bases and the J segment 3 bases; nucleotides outside the gene matches: 11. For the CDR3, the DNA is TGCGCCAGCAGCCACCAAATAGGGGGGACAGGGGTCTACAATGAGCAGTTCTTC. Its protein product is CASSHQIGGTGVYNEQFF.

The chain uses TRBV29-1 and TRBJ2-2; 7 bases fit TRBD2. Germline V gives CDR1 SQVTM, CDR2 ANQGSEA. Trimming removed 5 bases from V and 1 base from J; junction bases left unmatched: 10. The length of the CDR3 is 16 residues. The CDR3 is CSVTLGRQQNTGELFF. CDR3 in DNA: TGCAGCGTTACCCTCGGGAGGCAACAGAACACCGGGGAGCTGTTTTTT.

V and J are TRBV5-6 and TRBJ1-1; D is unresolved. The length of the CDR3 is 16 residues. The V gene's germline CDR1 is SGHDT and CDR2 YYEEEE. The V end was cut by 0 bases, the J end by 3 bases, with 15 bases between. CDR3 residues: CASSLEVGGMDTEAFF. In DNA, the CDR3 is TGTGCCAGCAGCTTGGAAGTTGGAGGGATGGACACTGAAGCTTTCTTT.

V is TRBV5-1 and J is TRBJ1-1; possibly TRBD1 for D (6 bases). Germline CDR1 reads SGHRS; CDR2 reads YFSETQ. V lost 5 bases to trimming and J lost 5 bases, with 13 bases between them. This CDR3 is built from 13 residues. CDR3 loop: CASRTAGETEAFF. The DNA for the CDR3 is TGCGCCAGCAGGACCGCAGGGGAAACTGAAGCTTTCTTT.

The gene calls are TRBV5-4 and TRBJ1-6; D gene uncertain. The CDR3 extends over 18 amino acids. The germline V gene encodes CDR1 SGHNT and CDR2 YYREEE (reference sequence). Deletions cut 4 bases from V and 0 bases from J, with 17 bases between. The CDR3 spells CASSPTGRGSSYNSPLHF. The CDR3 DNA is TGTGCCAGCAGCCCCACGGGCCGGGGAAGCTCCTATAATTCACCCCTCCACTTT.

This chain links TRBV19 with TRBJ2-7; D possibly corresponds to TRBD2 (5 bases). The ends were cut back, 3 bases at V and 4 bases at J, with 10 bases in the middle. CDR1 is LNHDA, CDR2 SQIVND, per germline (reference sequence). The CDR3 spans 13 residues. The DNA of the CDR3 is TGTGCCAGTAGTATTCTTCCGGGGTACGAGCAGTACGTC. Translating it yields CASSILPGYEQYV.

V gene TRBV18 combines with J gene TRBJ1-1, with D unclear. Trimming took off 3 bases at V and 1 base at J, with 6 bases between the two ends. Germline CDR1 KGHSH, CDR2 LQKENI. This CDR3 region has 13 residues. The CDR3 DNA is TGTGCCAGCTCACCGTCGGGGAACACTGAAGCTTTCTTT. Residues: CASSPSGNTEAFF.

The chain has TRBV6-1 and TRBJ2-7; possible D gene TRBD2, 6 bases. Per the germline V gene, CDR1 is MNHNS and CDR2 is SASEGT. The CDR3 has 14 amino acids. V dropped 2 bases and J dropped 2 bases, with 10 bases sitting between them. This CDR3 reads CASSEPGVPYEQYV. CDR3 in DNA: TGTGCCAGCAGTGAACCGGGAGTTCCCTACGAGCAGTACGTC.

This rearrangement joins TRBV5-1 to TRBJ2-2; maybe TRBD2 (5 bases). Germline loops: CDR1 SGHRS, CDR2 YFSETQ. This CDR3 is built from 15 residues. Trimming took off 2 bases at V and 6 bases at J, with 14 bases between the two ends. The CDR3 reads CASSLSAGGPGELFF. CDR3 DNA: TGCGCCAGCAGCTTATCTGCCGGAGGCCCCGGGGAGCTGTTTTTT.

The chain's CDR3 is CSVEAGNYGYTF. CDR3 nucleotides: TGCAGCGTTGAGGCAGGCAACTATGGCTACACCTTC. The chain combines TRBV29-1 with TRBJ1-2; no clear D. The CDR3 is 12 residues long. V was shortened by 3 bases and J by 2 bases, with 7 bases between the two germline ends. Germline CDR1 is SQVTM and CDR2 is ANQGSEA.

The chain combines TRBV9 with TRBJ1-6; 10 bases fit TRBD1. With V trimmed by 4 bases and J by 6 bases, 7 bases remained unmatched. Germline V gene data show CDR1 as SGDLS and CDR2 as YYNGEE. This CDR3 comprises 16 residues. CDR3 bases: TGTGCCAGCAGCCCCCGGGACAGGGGATTTAATTCACCCCTCCACTTT. It yields the protein CASSPRDRGFNSPLHF.

The rearrangement links TRBV4-2 to TRBJ2-3, with D perhaps matching TRBD2 (6 bases). Germline CDR1 is LGHNA and CDR2 is YNFKEQ. Trimming shortened V by 0 bases and J by 6 bases, and 13 bases separated the two germline ends. CDR3 length: 15 amino acids. The CDR3 spells CASSQDGGAEDTQYF. The CDR3 bases are TGTGCCAGCAGCCAAGATGGCGGGGCCGAGGATACGCAGTATTTT.

The rearrangement links TRBV12-3 or TRBV12-4 to TRBJ1-2, with 7 nucleotides matching TRBD1. J lost 6 bases, V lost 5 bases, and 6 bases had no gene match. This CDR3 contains 13 residues. CDR3 amino acids: CASSNSDRNGYTF. CDR3 nucleotides: TGTGCCAGCAGTAATTCGGACAGGAATGGCTACACCTTC.

The V gene is TRBV29-1, the J gene TRBJ2-5; TRBD2 is a possible D gene (6 bases). This CDR3 is built from 9 residues. The germline gives CDR1 SQVTM, CDR2 ANQGSEA. V was cut by 6 bases and J by 9 bases, with 8 bases left in between. The CDR3 spells CSVGEAQYF. The CDR3 DNA is TGCAGCGTAGGGGAGGCCCAGTACTTC.

J is TRBJ1-2 and V is TRBV6-6; 8 nucleotides line up with TRBD1. The junction had 9 bases not matched to a gene; V was cut back by 0 bases and J by 6 bases. CDR1 is MNHNY and CDR2 is SVGAGI in the germline V gene (reference sequence). This CDR3 is 16 amino acids long. The CDR3: CASSYSMPRQGNGYTF. The CDR3, as DNA: TGTGCCAGCAGTTACTCTATGCCGAGACAGGGGAATGGCTACACCTTC.

V usage is TRBV27 and J usage is TRBJ2-5, with a possible D match to TRBD2 (6 bases). V gave up 7 bases and J gave up 4 bases, with 16 bases separating them. Germline CDR1 reads MNHEY; CDR2 reads SMNVEV (reference sequence). This CDR3 spans 14 amino acids. The CDR3 here is CASTPSGGRETQYF. The CDR3 DNA reads as TGTGCCAGCACTCCCTCCGGGGGTCGAGAGACCCAGTACTTC.